This is a list of T cell receptor beta chains from one sample in a study of shared T cell receptors in the human thymus. Assay: immunoSEQ multiplex PCR; the TCRdb copy retains only in-frame clones and omits some. Of 600,000 or so clones in the sample, 87% were seen once. These data were also filed under a second study, of human thymus T cells.

Input material: thymocytes. These receptors came from a boy in the first two years of life with a congenital heart defect. Each CDR3 is given with its conserved first and last residue. The D gene is left open where the match is weak. Clone size is not always given. Where it is, it says once, few, many or a class for expanded clones.

J | length | size | D | V | DNA | CDR3
TRBJ1-5 | 15 | - | - | TRBV2 | TGTGCCAGCAGTGAAGCAGGGGGTAGCAATCAGCCCCAGCATTTT | CASSEAGGSNQPQHF
TRBJ1-1 | 14 | - | - | TRBV10-1 | TGCGCCAGCAGTGAGTATCGGGAGAACACTGAAGCTTTCTTT | CASSEYRENTEAFF
TRBJ2-7 | 14 | - | - | TRBV15 | TGTGCCACCAGCAGACACCCCAGCTCCTACGAGCAGTACTTC | CATSRHPSSYEQYF
TRBJ2-3 | 13 | - | - | TRBV18 | TGTGCCAGCTCACAAGGAGGGATAGATACGCAGTATTTT | CASSQGGIDTQYF
TRBJ1-6 | 15 | - | - | TRBV4-3 | TGCGCCAGCAGCCATCCGACTGTGGGTGATTCACCCCTCCACTTT | CASSHPTVGDSPLHF
TRBJ2-1 | 15 | - | - | TRBV21-1 | TGTGCCAGCAGCAAAGAAGGGGGGGACAACAATGAGCAGTTCTTC | CASSKEGGDNNEQFF
TRBJ1-6 | 12 | - | - | TRBV7-8 | TGTGCCAGCAGGGGGGGTAATTCACCCCTCCACTTT | CASRGGNSPLHF
TRBJ2-7 | 14 | once | TRBD2 | TRBV6-1 | TGTGCCAGCAGTGATTTAGGGAGGGATTACGAGCAGTACTTC | CASSDLGRDYEQYF
TRBJ2-7 | 11 | - | - | TRBV28 | TGTGCCAGCAGTTTTCCGCAGGGCATGTACTTC | CASSFPQGMYF
TRBJ2-2 | 16 | - | TRBD2 | TRBV7-2 | TGTGCCAGCAGCTTAGGGCCTAGCGGATACACCGGGGAGCTGTTTTTT | CASSLGPSGYTGELFF
TRBJ2-7 | 17 | once | - | TRBV5-1 | TGCGCCAGCAGCTTGACCGACCGACAGAAGGGCCCCTACGAGCAGTACTTC | CASSLTDRQKGPYEQYF
TRBJ2-6 | 19 | - | - | TRBV28 | TGTGCCAGCAGTGATAGACGACTTACACACCTTCTGGAGGCCAACGTCCTGACTTTC | CASSDRRLTHLLEANVLTF
TRBJ2-7 | 15 | - | TRBD2 | TRBV11-2 | TGTGCCAGCAGCTTATCTAGCGGGAGGGCGGGGGGAAAGTACTTC | CASSLSSGRAGGKYF
TRBJ1-1 | 14 | few | TRBD1 | TRBV28 | TGTGCCAGCAGATTGGACAGGGGGAACACTGAAGCTTTCTTT | CASRLDRGNTEAFF
TRBJ1-3 | 13 | - | - | TRBV28 | TGTGCCAGCAGTTTATTGCAGGGAAACACCATATATTTT | CASSLLQGNTIYF
TRBJ1-1 | 14 | - | - | TRBV7-9 | TGTGCCAGCAGCTTTCTATGGACAGTGGCTGAAGCTTTCTTT | CASSFLWTVAEAFF